This record looks at one T cell receptor (beta chain) sequence and its context. These data come from a study of shared clonotypes between healthy human individuals. The V gene's germline CDR1 is MNHNY and CDR2 SVGAGI (reference sequence). CDR3 size: 15 residues. Partitioning of CD4+ cells yielded a CD45RA+ naive subset and a CD45RA-negative memory subset. At a deep level, the assay was run. The table came from immunoSEQ multiplex PCR; TCRdb's copy has only in-frame clones and leaves some out. This sample has 2,500,000 or so clones; 93% occur once, and the top ten carry 0.36%. Sequenced material: naive CD4+ T cells from PBMCs. The subset denotes: CD45RA+ positively selected. The sequence was obtained from a man younger than 35 in good health. Some clones in this sample may be carry-over from other donors' samples. The chain joins TRBV6-6 to TRBJ2-1; D might be TRBD2 (5 bases). The CDR3 DNA follows: TGTACAACAGCGAAGGTAACCCGGGGTTACAATGAGCAGTTCTTC. Translating it yields CTTAKVTRGYNEQFF.